This record covers a single TCR beta chain. Its antigen remains unknown. Unique molecular identifiers were present on the cDNA, and a universal primer site came from template switching. TCRdb fed the 5' RACE reads into MiXCR, producing one record per CDR3 protein. The sample lists a few hundred thousand distinct CDR3 sequences, less than 25% occurring once. The data derive from a study of identical twins. This CDR3 has 15 residues. The V end lost 5 bases, the J end lost 1 base, and 15 bases lay between the germline ends. Points from the study as a whole: A partial confounding effect on zero-insertion analyses could come from invariant MAIT and iNKT cells.

The same sample was also used in a study of T cells expressing NK-cell markers.

This clonotype was obtained from a woman under 30 in good health. The rearrangement joins TRBV12-3 or TRBV12-4 to TRBJ2-7, with a weak D call TRBD2 (6 bases). The specimen sequenced was CD4+ T cells sorted from blood. The CDR3 loop is CASSEQRASSYEQYF. The CDR3 DNA reads as TGTGCCAGCAGTGAACAGCGGGCCTCTTCCTACGAGCAGTACTTC.